These T cell receptor beta chains were read from a single sample in a study of blood T cell repertoires in COVID-19. Measured with immunoSEQ multiplex PCR; TCRdb has only the in-frame clones, and not every one. The profile shows over 25,000 clones, roughly nine tenths of them singletons. The sequencing input was peripheral blood. The receptors were gathered from a human donor with active COVID-19. The donor label of this sample is uncertain. The CDR3 runs from the conserved cysteine through the conserved F or W. Each record gives: V gene, CDR3 protein.

TRBV4-3	CASSQDRTGSYEQYF
TRBV6-5	CASSSRTGGVSYEQYF
TRBV15	CATSRDTVVGVTIYF
TRBV5-4	CASSRGTGRAEETQYF
TRBV7-2	CASSLATVPGYGYTF
TRBV7-9	CASSLGAQENTEAFF
TRBV10-2	CASRVAGSYEQYF
TRBV6-1	CASSEQGAYTEAFF
TRBV5-6	CASSLKGFPEAFF
TRBV19	CASSPGQGISAGGYTF
TRBV28	CASSPAGELFF
TRBV6-6	CASSYSDRSQETQYF
TRBV5-6	CASSLQQGNYNSPLHF
TRBV7-7	CASSPRQGDTQYF
TRBV27	CASSLQGANYGYTF
TRBV5-6	CASSLMVALTLYNEQFF
TRBV6-5	CASKTGVYEQYF
TRBV13	CASSFFARDKETQYF
TRBV7-9	CASRRQGARTEAFF
TRBV12-3/TRBV12-4	CASSRGTQETQYF
TRBV7-9	CASSDSSYEQYF
TRBV6-2/TRBV6-3	CASSYSDSQETQYF
TRBV5-1	CASSLGLAGGRGETQYF
TRBV28	CASSLSFGTNEKLFF
TRBV13	CASSLGTGRTGNTIYF
TRBV23-1	CASSQSADGGLAGGPREETQYF
TRBV30	CAWRREGSGELFF
TRBV9	CASSVGTDYGYTF
TRBV3-1/TRBV3-2	CASGGGSHEKLFF
TRBV11-1	CASSFGPQETQYF
TRBV3-1/TRBV3-2	CASSQEGERSGYTF
TRBV11-3	CASSLGTSGGTDTQYF
TRBV7-3	CASSLISHRAFNQPQHF
TRBV5-1	CASSLVQGYVDEQFF
TRBV6-2/TRBV6-3	CASRPGTGEGQPQHF
TRBV2	CASSEIAGRGDEQYF
TRBV3-1/TRBV3-2	CASIAAAGGTGELFF
TRBV9	CASSVDVQGGEKLFF
TRBV6-5	CASRSRSTNYGYTF
TRBV10-3	CAPPGQETQYF
TRBV18	CASSPLTGTASSGNTIYF
TRBV7-2	CASSSDRGRNYEQYF
TRBV30	CAWSVELEETQYF
TRBV7-3	CASSGVAGGPGYTQYF
TRBV19	CASGTGNGEQFF
TRBV29-1	CSVERAGTSSQTQYF
TRBV2	CASSDGDRGYEQYF
TRBV6-4	CASSRTGPRPQHF